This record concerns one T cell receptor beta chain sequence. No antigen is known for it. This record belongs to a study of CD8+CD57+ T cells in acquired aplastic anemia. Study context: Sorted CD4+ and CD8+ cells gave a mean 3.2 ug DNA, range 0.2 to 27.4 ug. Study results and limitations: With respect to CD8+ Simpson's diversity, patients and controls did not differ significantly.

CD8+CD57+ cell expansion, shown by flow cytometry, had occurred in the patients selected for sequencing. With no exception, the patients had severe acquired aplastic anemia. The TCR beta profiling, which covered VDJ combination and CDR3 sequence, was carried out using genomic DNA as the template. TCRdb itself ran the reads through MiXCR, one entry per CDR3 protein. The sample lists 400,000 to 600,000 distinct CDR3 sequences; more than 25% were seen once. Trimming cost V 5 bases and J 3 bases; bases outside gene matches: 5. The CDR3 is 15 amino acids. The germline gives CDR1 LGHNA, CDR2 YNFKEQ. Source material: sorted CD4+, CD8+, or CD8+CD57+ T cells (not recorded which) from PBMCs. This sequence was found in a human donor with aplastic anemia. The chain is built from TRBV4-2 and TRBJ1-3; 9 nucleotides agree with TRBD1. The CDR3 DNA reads TGTGCCAGCAGCACCAGACAGGGGGATGGAAACACCATATATTTT. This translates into CASSTRQGDGNTIYF.